This record looks at one TCR beta chain sequence and its context. The CDR3 extends over 14 amino acids. Germline CDR1 and CDR2: SNHLY and FYNNEI. The V end was cut by 7 bases, the J end by 5 bases, with 14 bases between. This record comes from a study of blood T cell repertoires in COVID-19. Each participant's cohort was designated according to participant-reported clinical history. Recovered participants had two consecutive negative NP/OP PCR tests, healthcare professional clearance, or symptom resolution. This table comes from immunoSEQ multiplex PCR, and its TCRdb copy is limited to in-frame clones, with some not included. In the table there are hundreds of thousands of clones, about 88% of which are singletons.

This clonotype originated in a woman aged 50 to 60 who had recovered from COVID-19. Sequencing used PBMCs or T cells enriched from blood (not recorded which). This chain links TRBV2 with TRBJ2-2, with TRBD1 as a possible D gene (6 bases). The CDR3 loop reads CASTGRGITGELFF. The CDR3, as DNA: TGTGCCAGCACGGGTAGGGGGATAACCGGGGAGCTGTTTTTT. Full variable domain (remainder filled in from reference TRBV2 and TRBJ2-2): EPEVTQTPSHQVTQMGQEVILRCVPISNHLYFYWYRQILGQKVEFLVSFYNNEISEKSEIFDDQFSVERPDGSNFTLKIRSTKLEDSAMYFCASTGRGITGELFFGEGSRLTVL.